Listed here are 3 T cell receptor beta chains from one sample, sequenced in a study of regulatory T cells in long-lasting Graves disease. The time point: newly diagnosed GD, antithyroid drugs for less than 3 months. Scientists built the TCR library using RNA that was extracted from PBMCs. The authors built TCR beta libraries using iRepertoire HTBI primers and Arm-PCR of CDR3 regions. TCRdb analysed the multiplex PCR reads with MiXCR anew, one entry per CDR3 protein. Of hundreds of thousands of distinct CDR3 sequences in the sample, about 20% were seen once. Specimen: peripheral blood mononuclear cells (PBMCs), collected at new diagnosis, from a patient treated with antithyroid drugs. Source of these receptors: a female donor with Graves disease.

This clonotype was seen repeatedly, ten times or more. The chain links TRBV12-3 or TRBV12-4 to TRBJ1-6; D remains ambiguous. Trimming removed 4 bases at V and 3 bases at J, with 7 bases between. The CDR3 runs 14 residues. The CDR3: CASSWTLYNSPLHF. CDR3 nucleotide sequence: TGTGCCAGCAGTTGGACGCTCTATAATTCACCCCTCCACTTT.

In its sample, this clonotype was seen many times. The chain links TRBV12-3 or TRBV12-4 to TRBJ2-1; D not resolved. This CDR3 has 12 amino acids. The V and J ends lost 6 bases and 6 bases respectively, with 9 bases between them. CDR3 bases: TGTGCCAGCAGCGAACGGGTCAATGAGCAGTTCTTC. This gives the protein CASSERVNEQFF.

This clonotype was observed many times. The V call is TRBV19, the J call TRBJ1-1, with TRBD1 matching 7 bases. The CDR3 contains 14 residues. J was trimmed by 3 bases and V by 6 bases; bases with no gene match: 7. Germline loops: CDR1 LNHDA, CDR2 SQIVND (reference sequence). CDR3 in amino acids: CASSRQGGDTEAFF. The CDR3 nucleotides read TGTGCCAGTAGCCGACAGGGTGGGGACACTGAAGCTTTCTTT.